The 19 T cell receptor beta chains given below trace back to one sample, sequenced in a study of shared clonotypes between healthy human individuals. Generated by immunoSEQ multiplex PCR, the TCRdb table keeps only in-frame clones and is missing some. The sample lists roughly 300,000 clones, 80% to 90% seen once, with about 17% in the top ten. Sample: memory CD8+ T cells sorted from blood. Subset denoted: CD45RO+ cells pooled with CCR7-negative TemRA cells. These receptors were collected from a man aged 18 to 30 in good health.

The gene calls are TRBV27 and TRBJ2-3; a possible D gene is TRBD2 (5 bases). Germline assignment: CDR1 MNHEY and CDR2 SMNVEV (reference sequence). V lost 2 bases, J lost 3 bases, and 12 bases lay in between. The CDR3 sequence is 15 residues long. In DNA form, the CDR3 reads TGTGCCAGCAGTTTAGTGGGTTCGGGGACAGATACGCAGTATTTT. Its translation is CASSLVGSGTDTQYF.

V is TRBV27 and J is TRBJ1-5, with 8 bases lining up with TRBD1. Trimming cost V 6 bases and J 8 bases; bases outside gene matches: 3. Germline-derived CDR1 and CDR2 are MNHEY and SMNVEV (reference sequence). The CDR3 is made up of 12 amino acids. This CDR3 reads CASRQGGEPQHF. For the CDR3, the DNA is TGTGCCAGCAGACAGGGGGGGGAGCCCCAGCATTTT.

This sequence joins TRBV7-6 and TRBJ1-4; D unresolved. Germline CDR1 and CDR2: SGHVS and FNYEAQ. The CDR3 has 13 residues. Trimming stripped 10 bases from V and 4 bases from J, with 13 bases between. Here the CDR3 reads CATGRSFNEKLFF. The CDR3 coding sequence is TGTGCCACAGGCAGGTCATTTAATGAAAAACTGTTTTTT.

Written as DNA, the CDR3 is TGTGCCAGCACCCAGGGGTCGATCACCCCCTACGAGCAGTACTTC. Translating it yields CASTQGSITPYEQYF. V is TRBV28 and J is TRBJ2-7; D may be TRBD1 (6 bases). Trimming shortened V by 7 bases and J by 2 bases, and 18 bases separated the two germline ends. There are 15 residues in the CDR3. Germline assignment: CDR1 MDHEN and CDR2 SYDVKM.

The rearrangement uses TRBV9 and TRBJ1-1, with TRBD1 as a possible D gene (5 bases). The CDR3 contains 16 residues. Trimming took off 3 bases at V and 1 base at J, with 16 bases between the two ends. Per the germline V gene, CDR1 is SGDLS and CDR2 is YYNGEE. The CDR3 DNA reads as TGTGCCAGCAGCGCTCAACGACAGAAACCGAACACTGAAGCTTTCTTT. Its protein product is CASSAQRQKPNTEAFF.

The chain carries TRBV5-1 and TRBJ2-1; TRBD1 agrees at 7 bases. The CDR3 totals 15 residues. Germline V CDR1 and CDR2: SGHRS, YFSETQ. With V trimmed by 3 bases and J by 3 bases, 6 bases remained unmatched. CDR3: CASSSGTAVYNEQFF. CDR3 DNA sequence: TGCGCCAGCAGCTCCGGGACAGCTGTCTACAATGAGCAGTTCTTC. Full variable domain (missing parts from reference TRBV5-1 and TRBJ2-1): KAGVTQTPRYLIKTRGQQVTLSCSPISGHRSVSWYQQTPGQGLQFLFEYFSETQRNKGNFPGRFSGRQFSNSRSEMNVSTLELGDSALYLCASSSGTAVYNEQFFGPGTRLTVL.

CDR3 nucleotides: TGTGCTAGTGGCGAGTGGATCGGGGAGCTGTTTTTT. It codes for CASGEWIGELFF. The rearrangement joins TRBV12-5 to TRBJ2-2; no reliable D call. The germline gives CDR1 LGHNT, CDR2 FRNRAP. Trimming cost V 6 bases and J 7 bases, with 9 bases left between them. This CDR3 region has 12 residues.

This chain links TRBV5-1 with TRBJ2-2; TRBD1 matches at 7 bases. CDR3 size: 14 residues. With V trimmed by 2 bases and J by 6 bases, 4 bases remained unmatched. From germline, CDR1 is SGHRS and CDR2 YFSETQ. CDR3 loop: CASSLGQGAGELFF. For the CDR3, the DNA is TGCGCCAGCAGCTTAGGGCAGGGGGCCGGGGAGCTGTTTTTT.

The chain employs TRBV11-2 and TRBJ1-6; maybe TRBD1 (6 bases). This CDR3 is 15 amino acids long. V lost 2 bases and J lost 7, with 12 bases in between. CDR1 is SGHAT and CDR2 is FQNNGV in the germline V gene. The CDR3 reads CASSLSRGGNSPLHF. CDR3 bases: TGTGCCAGCAGCTTATCGAGGGGGGGGAATTCACCCCTCCACTTT.

This CDR3 reads CASSGGEGTDQPQHF. The DNA of the CDR3 is TGTGCCAGCAGCGGCGGGGAAGGGACCGATCAGCCCCAGCATTTT. The chain carries TRBV7-6 and TRBJ1-5; D possibly corresponds to TRBD1 (5 bases). There are 15 residues in the CDR3. The germline V and J ends were trimmed by 5 bases and 5 bases, with 16 bases remaining between them. The germline V gene has CDR1 SGHVS and CDR2 FNYEAQ.

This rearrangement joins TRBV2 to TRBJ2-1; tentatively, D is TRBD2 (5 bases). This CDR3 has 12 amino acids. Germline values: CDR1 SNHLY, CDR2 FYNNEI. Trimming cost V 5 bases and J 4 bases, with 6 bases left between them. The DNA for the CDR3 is TGTGCCAGCAGTCCGGGGTACAATGAGCAGTTCTTC. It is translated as CASSPGYNEQFF.

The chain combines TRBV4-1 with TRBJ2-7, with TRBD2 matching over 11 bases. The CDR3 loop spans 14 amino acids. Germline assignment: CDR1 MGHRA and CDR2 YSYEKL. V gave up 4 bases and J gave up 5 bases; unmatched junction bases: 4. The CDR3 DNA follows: TGCGCCAGCAGCCTAGCGGGAGGGCCAAACGAGCAGTACTTC. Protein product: CASSLAGGPNEQYF.

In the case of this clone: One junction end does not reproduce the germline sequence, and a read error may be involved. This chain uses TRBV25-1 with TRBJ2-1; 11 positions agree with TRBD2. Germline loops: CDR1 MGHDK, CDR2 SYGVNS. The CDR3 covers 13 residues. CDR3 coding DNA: TGCGCCGTAGCGGGAGGGTTCTACAATGAGCAGTTCTTC. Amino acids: CAVAGGFYNEQFF.

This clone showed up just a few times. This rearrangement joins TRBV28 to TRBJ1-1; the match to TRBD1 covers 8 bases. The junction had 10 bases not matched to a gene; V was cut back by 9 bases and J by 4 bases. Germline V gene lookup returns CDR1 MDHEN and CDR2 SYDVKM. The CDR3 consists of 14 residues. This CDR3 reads CASSPRQGITEAFF. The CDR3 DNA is TGTGCCAGTAGTCCCCGACAGGGGATCACTGAAGCTTTCTTT.

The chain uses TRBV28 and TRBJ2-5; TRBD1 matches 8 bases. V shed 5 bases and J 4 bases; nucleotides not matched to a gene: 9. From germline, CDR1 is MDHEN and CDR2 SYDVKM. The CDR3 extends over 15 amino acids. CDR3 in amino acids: CASSRTRGLIETQYF. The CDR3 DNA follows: TGTGCCAGCAGTCGAACCAGGGGGCTTATAGAGACCCAGTACTTC.

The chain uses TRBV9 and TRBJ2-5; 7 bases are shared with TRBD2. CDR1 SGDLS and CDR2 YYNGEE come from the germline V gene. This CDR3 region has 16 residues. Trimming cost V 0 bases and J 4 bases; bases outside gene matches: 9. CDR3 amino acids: CASSVAGGADGETQYF. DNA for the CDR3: TGTGCCAGCAGCGTAGCGGGGGGAGCGGATGGAGAGACCCAGTACTTC. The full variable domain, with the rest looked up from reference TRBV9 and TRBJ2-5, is DSGVTQTPKHLITATGQRVTLRCSPRSGDLSVYWYQQSLDQGLQFLIQYYNGEERAKGNILERFSAQQFPDLHSELNLSSLELGDSALYFCASSVAGGADGETQYFGPGTRLLVL.

The CDR3 loop is CATVTASYEQYF. CDR3 sequence (DNA): TGCGCCACCGTGACAGCCTCCTACGAGCAGTACTTC. The chain couples TRBV10-2 to TRBJ2-7; weak D call: TRBD1 (5 bases). The germline gives CDR1 WSHSY, CDR2 SAAADI. With 10 bases removed from V and 0 bases from J, the gap between germline ends came to 10 bases. The CDR3 extends over 12 amino acids.

As DNA, the CDR3 is TGTGCCAGCAGCCCGACAGGGTTGATAAATGGCTACACCTTC. It codes for CASSPTGLINGYTF. The V call is TRBV7-9, the J call TRBJ1-2; TRBD1 matches 7 bases. This CDR3 contains 14 residues. Germline assignment: CDR1 SEHNR and CDR2 FQNEAQ (reference sequence). The V gene end was trimmed by 5 bases and the J gene end by 6 bases; junction bases not matched to a gene: 9.

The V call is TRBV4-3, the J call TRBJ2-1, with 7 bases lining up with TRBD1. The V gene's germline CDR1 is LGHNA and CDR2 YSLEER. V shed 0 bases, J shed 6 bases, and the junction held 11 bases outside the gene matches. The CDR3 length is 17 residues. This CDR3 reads CASSQDLLAPGGNEQFF. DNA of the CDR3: TGCGCCAGCAGCCAAGATCTCCTAGCCCCAGGGGGCAATGAGCAGTTCTTC.